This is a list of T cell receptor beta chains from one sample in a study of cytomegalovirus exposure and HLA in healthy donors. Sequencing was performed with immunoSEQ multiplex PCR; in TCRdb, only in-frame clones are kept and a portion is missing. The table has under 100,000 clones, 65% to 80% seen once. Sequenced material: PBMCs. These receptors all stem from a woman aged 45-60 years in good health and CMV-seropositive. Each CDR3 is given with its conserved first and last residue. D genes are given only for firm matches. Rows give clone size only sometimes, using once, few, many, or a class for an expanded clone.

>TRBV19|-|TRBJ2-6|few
CASSEQGYGANVLTF
TGTGCCAGTAGTGAACAGGGTTATGGGGCCAACGTCCTGACTTTC
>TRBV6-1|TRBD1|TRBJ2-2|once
CASSERGTGPTGELFF
TGTGCCAGCAGTGAGAGGGGGACAGGTCCGACCGGGGAGCTGTTTTTT
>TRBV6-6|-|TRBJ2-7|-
CASSSPPRLWEQYF
TGTGCCAGCAGTTCGCCCCCTCGGTTGTGGGAGCAGTACTTC
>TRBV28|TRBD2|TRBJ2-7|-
CASHTGGRIYEQYF
TGTGCCAGCCATACCGGGGGGAGAATTTACGAGCAGTACTTC
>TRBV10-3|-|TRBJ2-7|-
CAIRGRLSYEQYF
TGTGCCATCAGGGGGCGCCTTTCCTACGAGCAGTACTTC
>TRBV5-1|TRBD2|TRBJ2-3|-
CASKREGSTDTQYF
TGCGCCAGCAAACGGGAGGGTAGCACAGATACGCAGTATTTT
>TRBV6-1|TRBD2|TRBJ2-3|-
CASRLLAGGPDTQYF
TGTGCCAGCCGCTTGCTAGCGGGAGGGCCAGATACGCAGTATTTT
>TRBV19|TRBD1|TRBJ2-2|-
CASSAGTGGGELFF
TGTGCCAGTAGCGCCGGGACAGGCGGCGGGGAGCTGTTTTTT
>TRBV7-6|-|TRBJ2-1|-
CASSLEYGEQFF
TGTGCCAGCAGCTTAGAATACGGTGAGCAGTTCTTC
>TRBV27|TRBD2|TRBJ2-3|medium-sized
CASSLSGEGFDTQYF
TGTGCCAGCAGTTTATCGGGGGAGGGGTTCGATACGCAGTATTTT
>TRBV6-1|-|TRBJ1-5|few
CASTPSGGPNQPQHF
TGTGCCAGCACCCCGTCTGGGGGCCCCAATCAGCCCCAGCATTTT
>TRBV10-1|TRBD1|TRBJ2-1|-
CASSESRQGKVEQFF
TGCGCCAGCAGTGAGTCTAGACAGGGAAAAGTAGAGCAGTTCTTC
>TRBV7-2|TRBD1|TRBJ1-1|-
CASSLGGGTAEAFF
TGTGCCAGCAGCCTAGGAGGTGGGACAGCTGAAGCTTTCTTT
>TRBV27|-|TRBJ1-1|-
CASSSNRPNTEAFF
TGTGCCAGCAGTTCCAACAGGCCGAACACTGAAGCTTTCTTT
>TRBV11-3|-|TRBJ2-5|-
CASSAGALVGETQYF
TGTGCCAGCAGCGCAGGCGCCCTCGTCGGAGAGACCCAGTACTTC
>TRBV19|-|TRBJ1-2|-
CASSSPRGRAGYGYTF
TGTGCCAGTAGTTCCCCCCGGGGCCGAGCGGGCTATGGCTACACCTTC
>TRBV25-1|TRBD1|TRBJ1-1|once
CASSEYVTGGEAFF
TGTGCCAGCAGTGAATACGTGACAGGGGGTGAAGCTTTCTTT
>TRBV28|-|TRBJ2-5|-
CASGPTAGETQYF
TGTGCCAGCGGACCGACTGCGGGAGAGACCCAGTACTTC
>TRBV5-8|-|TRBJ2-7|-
CANPGSLYEQYF
TGTGCCAACCCGGGATCACTATACGAGCAGTACTTC
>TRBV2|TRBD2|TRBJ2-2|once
CASRITTSGRNTGELFF
TGTGCCAGCAGAATCACGACTAGCGGGAGGAACACCGGGGAGCTGTTTTTT
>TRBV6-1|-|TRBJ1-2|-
CASTVAYGYTF
TGTGCCAGCACGGTCGCGTATGGCTACACCTTC
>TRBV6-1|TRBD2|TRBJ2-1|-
CASSLLAGESNEQFF
TGTGCCAGCAGCTTACTAGCGGGAGAGTCCAATGAGCAGTTCTTC
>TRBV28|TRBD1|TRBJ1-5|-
CASSLTGTQPQHF
TGTGCCAGCAGTTTGACAGGGACTCAGCCCCAGCATTTT
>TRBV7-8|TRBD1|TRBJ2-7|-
CASSPGTGEIYEQYF
TGTGCCAGCAGCCCTGGGACAGGGGAGATCTACGAGCAGTACTTC
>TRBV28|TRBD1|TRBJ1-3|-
CASSLNEGDRAGNTIYF
TGTGCCAGCAGTTTAAACGAGGGGGACAGGGCTGGAAACACCATATATTTT
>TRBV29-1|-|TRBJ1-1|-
CSVAGRMNTEAFF
TGCAGCGTTGCAGGCAGGATGAACACTGAAGCTTTCTTT
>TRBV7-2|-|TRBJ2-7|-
CASSLDRRREDF
TGTGCCAGCAGCTTGGATAGGAGGAGGGAGGACTTC
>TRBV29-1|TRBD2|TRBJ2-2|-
CSVEITRTSGGAGELFF
TGCAGCGTTGAGATTACCAGGACTAGCGGAGGCGCCGGGGAGCTGTTTTTT
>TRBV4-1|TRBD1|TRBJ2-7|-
CASSPGQGARYEQYF
TGCGCCAGCAGCCCGGGACAGGGGGCGAGATACGAGCAGTACTTC